The 27 T cell receptor beta chains below come from one sample, sequenced in a study of control samples from healthy donors and cancer patients. Sequencing used immunoSEQ multiplex PCR; TCRdb keeps in-frame clones, though not all of them. Of fewer than 200,000 clones listed, 96% are singletons. Sequenced material: blood. The source of these receptors is a woman in her twenties or thirties in good health.

This clone was recorded a few times. V and J are TRBV2 and TRBJ2-7; D not certain. V was clipped by 4 bases and J by 2 bases, with 18 bases between them. The CDR3 totals 16 residues. Germline CDR1 and CDR2: SNHLY and FYNNEI. This CDR3 reads CASSGSKVLAAYEQYF. For the CDR3, the DNA is TGTGCCAGCAGTGGAAGTAAGGTGCTGGCTGCCTACGAGCAGTACTTC.

V and J are TRBV5-4 and TRBJ1-1; D remains ambiguous. CDR1 is SGHNT, CDR2 YYREEE, per germline (reference sequence). Deletions cut 10 bases from V and 4 bases from J, with 17 bases between. The CDR3 spans 13 residues. The CDR3 coding sequence is TGTGCCGCCCGGAGGGAGGTAAGCACTGAAGCTTTCTTT. It encodes CAARREVSTEAFF.

The chain couples TRBV5-5 to TRBJ2-7, with a weak D call TRBD2 (6 bases). The CDR3 spans 16 residues. Germline CDR1 is SGHKS and CDR2 is YYEKEE (reference sequence). Trimming pared 4 bases from V and 6 bases from J, leaving 23 bases between. In DNA, the CDR3 is TGTGCCAGCAGCAGAGGGACTCTCTTCCCAGCGTCCGAGCAGTACTTC. This encodes CASSRGTLFPASEQYF.

This clone was recorded only once. The chain combines TRBV27 with TRBJ1-2; the match to TRBD1 covers 10 bases. Germline CDR1 and CDR2: MNHEY and SMNVEV (reference sequence). The CDR3 loop spans 13 amino acids. The ends lost 2 bases at V and 7 bases at J; junction bases unmatched: 1. Here the CDR3 DNA reads TGTGCCAGCAGTTTACGACAGGGGGCTGGCTACACCTTC. The encoded protein is CASSLRQGAGYTF.

The chain employs TRBV19 and TRBJ1-5; no reliable D call. The V gene's germline CDR1 is LNHDA and CDR2 SQIVND (reference sequence). V lost 3 bases, J lost 4 bases, and 10 bases lay in between. This CDR3 spans 14 amino acids. Here the CDR3 reads CASSIDQRNQPQHF. CDR3 DNA sequence: TGTGCCAGTAGTATCGATCAACGTAATCAGCCCCAGCATTTT.

This sequence joins TRBV19 and TRBJ1-2; tentative D call: TRBD1 (6 bases). This CDR3 spans 12 amino acids. Per the germline V gene, CDR1 is LNHDA and CDR2 is SQIVND (reference sequence). Trimming pared 8 bases from V and 0 bases from J, leaving 7 bases between. The CDR3 bases are TGTGCCAGTCAGGGGCCTAACTATGGCTACACCTTC. It specifies CASQGPNYGYTF.

As concerns this clone: One junction end disagrees with the germline gene, perhaps due to a read error. The rearrangement uses TRBV20-1 and TRBJ1-5; D call uncertain. Germline V lookup: CDR1 DFQATT, CDR2 SNEGSKA (reference sequence). The length of the CDR3 is 11 residues. The DNA of the CDR3 is TGCAGTGCAGCCGGGAGTCAGGCCCAGCATTTT. This gives the protein CSAAGSQAQHF.

The CDR3 nucleotides are TGTGCCAGTAAGGGTAGCGGGGCCTCTAGCACAGATACGCAGTATTTT. This gives the protein CASKGSGASSTDTQYF. This chain joins TRBV19 and TRBJ2-3, with 8 bases matching TRBD2. V lost 7 bases, J lost 0 bases, and 9 bases stayed unmatched. This CDR3 is built from 16 residues. Germline-derived CDR1 and CDR2 are LNHDA and SQIVND (reference sequence).

V gene TRBV7-2 combines with J gene TRBJ2-6; 7 bases agree with TRBD1. V lost 5 bases and J lost 2; bases outside the gene matches: 15. Per germline, CDR1 SGHTA and CDR2 FQGNSA. The CDR3 is 19 residues long. CDR3 in amino acids: CASSAQSQGLGTGANVLTF. The CDR3 DNA sequence: TGTGCCAGCAGCGCCCAATCACAGGGGCTTGGTACTGGGGCCAACGTCCTGACTTTC.

The rearrangement links TRBV6-5 to TRBJ1-2; TRBD1 might be the D (5 bases). Germline CDR1 MNHEY, CDR2 SVGAGI. The CDR3 extends over 13 amino acids. Trimming cost V 10 bases and J 7 bases, with 19 bases left between them. The CDR3 protein is CATSPLGAAGYTF. The CDR3 DNA sequence: TGTGCCACCAGCCCCCTCGGGGCGGCTGGCTACACCTTC.

The CDR3 here is CASSLAGNSYEQYF. CDR3 nucleotides: TGTGCCAGCAGCTTAGCAGGGAACTCCTACGAGCAGTACTTC. The chain couples TRBV7-9 to TRBJ2-7; D unclear. The CDR3 length is 14 residues. CDR1 is SEHNR, CDR2 FQNEAQ, per germline (reference sequence). Trimming took off 0 bases at V and 0 bases at J, with 6 bases between the two ends.

V is TRBV27 and J is TRBJ1-4, with TRBD1 matching over 7 bases. The germline V gene encodes CDR1 MNHEY and CDR2 SMNVEV (reference sequence). The CDR3 covers 17 residues. J was trimmed by 0 bases and V by 5 bases; bases with no gene match: 9. The CDR3 loop reads CASSRTGDSTTNEKLFF. The CDR3 DNA reads TGTGCCAGCAGTCGCACCGGGGACAGTACAACTAATGAAAAACTGTTTTTT.

The chain links TRBV6-1 to TRBJ1-1; the D is unclear. The CDR3 is 15 residues long. Germline CDR1 and CDR2: MNHNS and SASEGT. Trimming pared 2 bases from V and 0 bases from J, leaving 10 bases between. CDR3 bases: TGTGCCAGCAGTGAACTCAGGATAATGAACACTGAAGCTTTCTTT. Translated: CASSELRIMNTEAFF.

CDR3 amino acids: CASSERPGVSTDTQYF. DNA for the CDR3: TGTGCCAGCAGTGAACGTCCGGGGGTTAGCACAGATACGCAGTATTTT. The chain links TRBV6-1 to TRBJ2-3, with D perhaps matching TRBD2 (6 bases). Germline-derived CDR1 and CDR2 are MNHNS and SASEGT. This CDR3 has 16 amino acids. Trimming took off 2 bases at V and 0 bases at J, with 12 bases between the two ends.

The J gene is TRBJ2-7, the V gene TRBV2, with 7 bases identical to TRBD1. J lost 1 base, V lost 0 bases, and 3 bases had no gene match. The CDR3 has 15 amino acids. Germline CDR1 is SNHLY and CDR2 is FYNNEI. As DNA, the CDR3 is TGTGCCAGCAGTGAAGCGACAGGGAGTTCCTACGAGCAGTACTTC. Protein: CASSEATGSSYEQYF.

V gene TRBV20-1 combines with J gene TRBJ2-5; TRBD2 matches 11 bases. Looked up from germline, CDR1 is DFQATT and CDR2 is SNEGSKA (reference sequence). The CDR3 has 18 amino acids. V lost 3 bases and J lost 3; bases outside the gene matches: 15. The CDR3 spells CSASSPASGRLGEETQYF. CDR3 in DNA: TGCAGTGCTAGTTCCCCTGCTAGCGGGAGGTTAGGAGAAGAGACCCAGTACTTC.

V is TRBV11-2 and J is TRBJ2-7; TRBD2 matches 7 bases. Per germline, CDR1 SGHAT and CDR2 FQNNGV. J gave up 2 bases and V 2 bases, and 3 bases lay outside the gene matches. The CDR3 sequence is 14 residues long. CDR3 sequence: CASSLSSGTYEQYF. CDR3 DNA sequence: TGTGCCAGCAGCTTATCTAGCGGCACCTACGAGCAGTACTTC.

The rearrangement joins TRBV30 to TRBJ1-1, with D unclear. The germline V and J ends were trimmed by 2 bases and 1 base, with 8 bases remaining between them. Germline CDR1 GTSNPN, CDR2 SVGIG (reference sequence). CDR3 length: 13 amino acids. The chain's CDR3 is CAWSWAENTEAFF. The CDR3 nucleotides read TGTGCCTGGAGTTGGGCGGAGAACACTGAAGCTTTCTTT.

V usage is TRBV28 and J usage is TRBJ1-2; D gene unclear. This CDR3 is 14 amino acids long. The germline V gene has CDR1 MDHEN and CDR2 SYDVKM. V shed 4 bases and J shed 8 bases, with 17 bases lying between them. Here the CDR3 reads CASSSPPRRGGYTF. CDR3 nucleotides: TGTGCCAGCAGTTCTCCACCCCGCCGTGGGGGCTACACCTTC.

This sequence joins TRBV10-3 and TRBJ1-1, with D possibly matching TRBD1 (6 bases). Germline CDR1 is ENHRY and CDR2 is SYGVKD. Trimming pared 2 bases from V and 1 base from J, leaving 11 bases between. CDR3 length equals 15 residues. The CDR3, as DNA: TGTGCCATCAGTGAGCCGGGACAACCGAACACTGAAGCTTTCTTT. Its translation: CAISEPGQPNTEAFF.

This clone has more than one count but fewer than ten. The chain links TRBV2 to TRBJ1-5; 10 nucleotides agree with TRBD1. Trimming at V came to 6 bases and at J to 2 bases, leaving 7 bases not matched to a gene. The V gene's germline CDR1 is SNHLY and CDR2 FYNNEI. CDR3 length: 16 residues. For the CDR3, the DNA is TGTGCCAGCAGCCCGGACAGGGGGTTACGCAATCAGCCCCAGCATTTT. Its protein is CASSPDRGLRNQPQHF.

This clone appeared once. This chain uses TRBV18 with TRBJ1-1; tentative D call: TRBD1 (5 bases). CDR1 and CDR2 from the germline V gene are KGHSH and LQKENI. With 2 bases removed from V and 4 bases from J, the gap between germline ends came to 11 bases. The CDR3 loop spans 14 amino acids. The chain's CDR3 is CASSPSGIGTEAFF. In DNA form, the CDR3 reads TGTGCCAGCTCACCATCAGGGATTGGCACTGAAGCTTTCTTT.

V gene TRBV5-8 combines with J gene TRBJ2-2; 7 bases match TRBD1. Germline values: CDR1 SGHTS, CDR2 YDEGEE. V gave up 0 bases and J gave up 3 bases; unmatched junction bases: 5. The CDR3 is made up of 16 amino acids. The CDR3 spells CASSLEQGTYTGELFF. The CDR3 DNA follows: TGTGCCAGCAGCTTGGAACAGGGGACCTACACCGGGGAGCTGTTTTTT.

The rearrangement links TRBV2 to TRBJ2-2; 7 nucleotides agree with TRBD2. Germline assignment: CDR1 SNHLY and CDR2 FYNNEI. Germline trimming cut 5 bases from V and 5 bases from J; bases unmatched to any gene: 11. The CDR3 sequence is 16 residues long. The CDR3 region has the DNA TGTGCCAGCAGTTTCCTAGCGGCCTCGAGGACCGGGGAGCTGTTTTTT. The encoded protein is CASSFLAASRTGELFF.

V and J are TRBV19 and TRBJ1-4, with 11 positions matching TRBD1. V lost 6 bases, J lost 3 bases, and 3 bases stayed unmatched. CDR3 length equals 15 residues. The germline gives CDR1 LNHDA, CDR2 SQIVND (reference sequence). CDR3 DNA sequence: TGTGCCAGTAGCCGGACAGGGGGCCCTAATGAAAAACTGTTTTTT. Translated, it gives CASSRTGGPNEKLFF.

The chain employs TRBV15 and TRBJ1-2; TRBD1 agrees at 11 bases. After removal of 0 bases from V and 5 bases from J, the junction contained 5 bases not matched to a gene. This CDR3 region has 16 residues. CDR1 is LNHNV, CDR2 YYDKDF, per germline (reference sequence). The CDR3 region is CATSRDYGQGAYGYTF. CDR3 DNA: TGTGCCACCAGCAGAGATTATGGACAGGGGGCATATGGCTACACCTTC.

The chain joins TRBV6-2 or TRBV6-3 to TRBJ2-2, with TRBD2 as a possible D gene (6 bases). V lost 2 bases to trimming and J lost 5 bases, with 9 bases between them. Germline V lookup: CDR1 MNHEY, CDR2 SVGEGT. The CDR3 is made up of 14 amino acids. In DNA form, the CDR3 reads TGTGCCAGCAGTTACACCCGGGAGACCGGGGAGCTGTTTTTT. Its translation: CASSYTRETGELFF.